These T cell receptor beta chains were read from a single sample in a study of T cells after yellow fever vaccination. MiXCR, applied by TCRdb to the 5' RACE reads, yields one record per CDR3 protein. Here the sample spans about 430,000 distinct CDR3 sequences, around 19% being singletons. The source material was PBMCs, sampled before the yellow fever booster vaccination. The receptors were sampled from a man between 18 and 35 years old who received the YFV17D yellow fever vaccine. Both conserved end residues are part of each CDR3. The D gene is left open where the match is weak. Clone size is given for some rows only: seen once, a few or many times, or a class if the clone is expanded.

V gene,J gene,D gene,clone size,CDR3 DNA,CDR3 protein
TRBV5-1,TRBJ1-1,TRBD1,NA,TGCGCCAGCAGCCAACAGGGGCGTCTGGCTTTCTTT,CASSQQGRLAFF
TRBV7-9,TRBJ1-1,NA,NA,TGTGCCAGCAGCTTTGTCGGGGACACTGAAGCTTTCTTT,CASSFVGDTEAFF
TRBV20-1,TRBJ2-7,NA,few,TGCAGTGCTCCGAAGGCAGGGGACTACGAGCAGTACTTC,CSAPKAGDYEQYF
TRBV5-1,TRBJ2-1,TRBD2,many,TGCGCCAGCAGCTTGAGGTCGGGGGGGGCCGTTGGTGAGCAGTTCTTC,CASSLRSGGAVGEQFF
TRBV7-6,TRBJ2-1,NA,NA,TGTGCCAGCAGCATACCGACAGGCAGCTCCTACAATGAGCAGTTCTTC,CASSIPTGSSYNEQFF
TRBV29-1,TRBJ2-2,NA,NA,TGCAGCGTTGGATTGACAGCGAACACCGGGGAGCTGTTTTTT,CSVGLTANTGELFF
TRBV6-6,TRBJ2-3,NA,many,TGTGCCGTAACTAGCCCTTTCACAGATACGCAGTATTTT,CAVTSPFTDTQYF
TRBV20-1,TRBJ1-2,NA,NA,TGCAGTGCCCGGGAGGATGGCTACACCTTC,CSAREDGYTF
TRBV7-2,TRBJ2-5,TRBD2,few,TGTGCCAGCAGCTTAGATCCAGCGGGGAAAGAGACCCAGTACTTC,CASSLDPAGKETQYF
TRBV12-3/TRBV12-4,TRBJ2-7,NA,NA,TGTGCCAGCAGTTCCTGGTACGAGCAGTACTTC,CASSSWYEQYF
TRBV4-3,TRBJ2-2,TRBD1,few,TGCGCCAGCAGCCAAGAGGGACAGGGGGGTGCCGGGGAGCTGTTTTTT,CASSQEGQGGAGELFF
TRBV7-2,TRBJ2-7,NA,NA,TGTGCCGGCAGCTTAAGCCCGGGGGAGAACTACGAGCAGTACTTC,CAGSLSPGENYEQYF
TRBV12-3/TRBV12-4,TRBJ1-2,NA,NA,TGTGCCAGCAGTTTGAGACACCTAGATCTGGGCTACACCTTC,CASSLRHLDLGYTF
TRBV29-1,TRBJ2-1,TRBD1,few,TGCAGCGACTCCGGGACAGGGTATTATAATGAGCAGTTCTTC,CSDSGTGYYNEQFF
TRBV20-1,TRBJ1-4,NA,few,TGCAGTGCGACCTCCGGAGGATATAATGAAAAACTGTTTTTT,CSATSGGYNEKLFF
TRBV7-9,TRBJ1-1,NA,few,TGTGCCAGCAGCCGGCGGGGTAGGAACACTGAAGCTTTCTTT,CASSRRGRNTEAFF
TRBV7-2,TRBJ2-5,NA,few,TGTGCCAGCAGCTTAGTTGGGGAACAGACCCAGTACTTC,CASSLVGEQTQYF
TRBV29-1,TRBJ2-3,NA,NA,TGCAGCGTCGCAAACGGGGCCACAGATACGCAGTATTTT,CSVANGATDTQYF
TRBV7-9,TRBJ1-1,TRBD1,few,TGTGCCAGCAGCTTTGGGACAGTCACTGAAGCTTTCTTT,CASSFGTVTEAFF
TRBV7-9,TRBJ2-3,TRBD2,few,TGTGCCAGCAGCTTACCCACCGACCGGACTAGCGGGGGGCGTGCTAGCACAGATACGCAGTATTTT,CASSLPTDRTSGGRASTDTQYF
TRBV7-9,TRBJ2-5,NA,NA,TGTGCCAGCAGCTTAGACCTCAGGGATCAGCGAGAGACCCAGTACTTC,CASSLDLRDQRETQYF
TRBV6-5,TRBJ2-2,TRBD2,few,TGTGCCAGCAGTCCTCCTAGCGGGGGGAACACCGGGGAGCTGTTTTTT,CASSPPSGGNTGELFF
TRBV5-6,TRBJ2-1,NA,NA,TGTGCCAGCAGCTTGGCCATTCGGAATGAGCAGTTCTTC,CASSLAIRNEQFF
TRBV20-1,TRBJ2-7,NA,few,TGCAGTGCTACTCGCGAGAATCACTACGAGCAGTACTTC,CSATRENHYEQYF
TRBV20-1,TRBJ2-2,NA,NA,TGCAGTGCTAGAGGGAGGAACACCGGGGAGCTGTTTTTT,CSARGRNTGELFF
TRBV15,TRBJ2-6,NA,NA,TGTGCCACCAGCAGACACCCACTCAGACTGGGTGGGGCCAACGTCCTGACTTTC,CATSRHPLRLGGANVLTF
TRBV5-1,TRBJ2-3,NA,few,TGCGCCAGCAGCTTGGGATGGGGCGCCGGGGCAGATACGCAGTATTTT,CASSLGWGAGADTQYF
TRBV25-1,TRBJ1-2,TRBD1,NA,TGTGCCAGCAGGCGGACAGGGGGCTCTTCGGGCTACACCTTC,CASRRTGGSSGYTF
TRBV29-1,TRBJ1-2,TRBD1,NA,TGCAGCGGCACAGGGGCCTCAAGGGGCTACACCTTC,CSGTGASRGYTF